The present T cell receptor beta chain was sequenced within a study of control samples from healthy donors and cancer patients. Germline V CDR1 and CDR2: SEHNR, FQNEAQ (reference sequence). V lost 5 bases to trimming and J lost 7 bases, with 11 bases between them. The CDR3 extends over 12 amino acids. TCRdb's table, derived via immunoSEQ multiplex PCR, lists solely in-frame clones and lacks some. Found here are approximately 100,000 clones, 90% of them singletons; the top ten hold 3% to 4.5%. This sequence joins TRBV7-9 and TRBJ1-2; D uncertain. What was sequenced was blood. The source of this sequence is a woman aged 18-29 years in good health. CDR3 in DNA: TGTGCCAGCAGCCCTGAAGTGTTTGGCTACACCTTC. Its protein product is CASSPEVFGYTF.